These T cell receptor beta chains were read from a single sample in a study of shared clonotypes between healthy human individuals. Only in-frame clones appear in the TCRdb table, and some are missing; sequencing was by immunoSEQ multiplex PCR. The sample carries 650,000 to 800,000 clones, around 92% recorded once. The sample was naive CD8+ T cells sorted from blood. These receptors originate from a man younger than 45 in good health. Each CDR3 is given without its conserved first and last residue. Each record gives: V gene, J gene, D gene, CDR3 protein. The D gene is left open where the match is weak.

>TRBV29-1|TRBJ2-1|NA
SVEDSGAETSYNEQF
>TRBV29-1|TRBJ2-1|NA
SVTFLLRDNEQF
>TRBV7-9|TRBJ2-2|NA
ASSFLATSNTGELF
>TRBV5-1|TRBJ2-2|NA
ASSLDRPRHTGELF
>TRBV7-9|TRBJ1-4|NA
ASSLDHSSEEKLF
>TRBV5-8|TRBJ2-3|NA
ASSFLPGNTDTQY
>TRBV29-1|TRBJ2-3|NA
SVDNYLGVRSGSTDTQY
>TRBV27|TRBJ2-7|TRBD2
ASSPRTSGRASEQY
>TRBV5-1|TRBJ2-6|TRBD1
ASSLDGTGSGANVLT
>TRBV10-2|TRBJ2-2|NA
ASSERTVTGELF
>TRBV7-9|TRBJ1-1|NA
ASSLPGHLSTEAF